This entry concerns a single T cell receptor (beta chain). In the source study's methods: Researchers report that nucleated cell counts were estimated from reference gene primer amplification. The repertoire was sequenced with immunoSEQ multiplex PCR; TCRdb's copy has only in-frame clones and lacks some. V, J and clone size were drawn from that table, and D and trimming were deduced from the DNA. The data contain 130,000 to 150,000 clones, about 76% of them singletons. This specimen comes from a study of blood T cell repertoires in COVID-19. In the study overall: The origin of the acute and convalescent COVID-19 samples was the United States, Italy and Spain. T cells, B-cell-depleted T cells, or PBMCs provided the cDNA or gDNA that served as material.

A Seattle source enrolled patients during active infection and followed them longitudinally. This TCR came from a woman in her 70s with COVID-19, enrolled during active disease. Sequenced sample: peripheral blood.

CDR3 residues: CAISGTVRTSYEQYF. The DNA for the CDR3 is TGTGCCATCAGTGGTACGGTCCGGACATCCTACGAGCAGTACTTC. This chain links TRBV10-3 with TRBJ2-7; D is perhaps TRBD1 (5 bases). CDR1 ENHRY and CDR2 SYGVKD come from the germline V gene. This CDR3 is built from 15 residues. V dropped 4 bases and J dropped 1 base, with 14 bases sitting between them.